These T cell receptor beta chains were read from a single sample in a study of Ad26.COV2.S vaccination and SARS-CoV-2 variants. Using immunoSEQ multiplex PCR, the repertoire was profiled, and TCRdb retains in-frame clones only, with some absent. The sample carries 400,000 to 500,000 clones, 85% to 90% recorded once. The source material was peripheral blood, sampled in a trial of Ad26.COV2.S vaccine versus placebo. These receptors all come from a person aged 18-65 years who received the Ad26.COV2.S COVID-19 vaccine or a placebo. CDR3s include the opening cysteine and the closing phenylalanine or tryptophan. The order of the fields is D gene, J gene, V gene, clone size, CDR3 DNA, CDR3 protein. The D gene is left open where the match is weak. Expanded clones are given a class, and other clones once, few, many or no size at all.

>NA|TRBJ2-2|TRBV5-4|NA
TGTGCCAGCAGCCCTGCTGGGGGGGAGCTGTTTTTT
CASSPAGGELFF
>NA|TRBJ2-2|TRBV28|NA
TGTGCCAGCAGTTTTCGGATGGAGCTGTTTTTT
CASSFRMELFF
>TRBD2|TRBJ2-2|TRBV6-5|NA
TGTGCCGCCCGACTAGCGGGGGGCACCGGGGAGCTGTTTTTT
CAARLAGGTGELFF
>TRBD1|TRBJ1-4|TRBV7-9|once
TGTGCCAGCAGCTCAGTGGGACAGGGAAGAGAAAAACTGTTTTTT
CASSSVGQGREKLFF
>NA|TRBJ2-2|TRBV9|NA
TGTGCCAGCAGCCCTGGGACCAGCCCTAACACCGGGGAGCTGTTTTTT
CASSPGTSPNTGELFF
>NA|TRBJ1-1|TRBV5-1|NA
TGCGCCAGCAGCCTGGAGGGCCCCCAGGAAGCTTTCTTT
CASSLEGPQEAFF
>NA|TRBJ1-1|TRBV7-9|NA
TGTGCCAGCAGCTTTAGGGTACAGAGCACTGAAGCTTTCTTT
CASSFRVQSTEAFF
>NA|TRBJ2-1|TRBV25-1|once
TGTGCCAGCAGTGAATCGGGCGGGGGCCACAATGAGCAGTTCTTC
CASSESGGGHNEQFF
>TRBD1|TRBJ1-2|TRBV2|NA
TGTGCCAGCAGTACTCCCGGGACAGGGGGCCATGGAGTCTATGGCTACACCTTC
CASSTPGTGGHGVYGYTF
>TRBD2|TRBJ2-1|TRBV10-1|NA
TGCGCCAGCAGTGTGGGGACTAGCGTTCGGGATGAGCAGTTCTTC
CASSVGTSVRDEQFF
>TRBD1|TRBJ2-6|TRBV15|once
TGTGCCACAGTCCGGGACAGCTCTGGGGCCAACGTCCTGACTTTC
CATVRDSSGANVLTF
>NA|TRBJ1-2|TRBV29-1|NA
TGCAGCGTTGTAGCTCAGGATGGCGGCTACACCTTC
CSVVAQDGGYTF
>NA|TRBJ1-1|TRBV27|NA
TGTGCCAGCAGCCGAGCGGGGGGTCCTGAAGCTTTCTTT
CASSRAGGPEAFF
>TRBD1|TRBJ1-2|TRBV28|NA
TGTGCCAGCAGGACGGGACAGGGGGCAGTCTATGGCTACACCTTC
CASRTGQGAVYGYTF
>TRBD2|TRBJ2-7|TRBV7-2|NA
TGTGCCAGCAGCTTCGCCGGGGGGGCGGGCGAGCAGTACTTC
CASSFAGGAGEQYF
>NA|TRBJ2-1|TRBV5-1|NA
TGCGCCAGCAGCTTTTCCGGGTCCTACAATGAGCAGTTCTTC
CASSFSGSYNEQFF
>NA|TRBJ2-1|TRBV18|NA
TGTGCCAGCTCCCAGTCCCAAAACAATGAGCAGTTCTTC
CASSQSQNNEQFF
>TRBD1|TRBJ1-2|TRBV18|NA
TGTGCCAGCTCACCCTCCGGGACAGGGGATGGCTACACCTTC
CASSPSGTGDGYTF
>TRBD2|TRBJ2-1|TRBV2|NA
TGTGCCAGCAGTTCTCCGGGACTAGCGGGGGTTAATGAGCAGTTCTTC
CASSSPGLAGVNEQFF
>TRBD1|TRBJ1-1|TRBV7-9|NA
TGTGCCAGCAGCTTAAGACAGGGGGCGAAGAATAGGTACACTGAAGCTTTCTTT
CASSLRQGAKNRYTEAFF
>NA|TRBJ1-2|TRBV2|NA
TGTGCCAGCAGTGAGAACAGGAATAACTATGGCTACACCTTC
CASSENRNNYGYTF
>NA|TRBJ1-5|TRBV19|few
TGTGCCAGTAGTGGATCCAATCAGCCCCAGCATTTT
CASSGSNQPQHF
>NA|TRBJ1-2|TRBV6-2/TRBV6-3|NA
TGTGCCAGCAGTTACGATTCTTCCGGACACCAAGCTAACTATGGCTACACCTTC
CASSYDSSGHQANYGYTF
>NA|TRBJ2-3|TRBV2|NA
TGTGCCAGCATCATAGGGCCGATCGGTACGCAGTATTTT
CASIIGPIGTQYF
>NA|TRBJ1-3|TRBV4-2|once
TGTGCCAGCAGCCGCATGCTGGAGTTAGGAAGGGGGAACACCATATATTTT
CASSRMLELGRGNTIYF
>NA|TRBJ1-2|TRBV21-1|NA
TGTGCCAGCAGCAAATCTTTGGACAGTGGTTATGGCTACACCTTC
CASSKSLDSGYGYTF
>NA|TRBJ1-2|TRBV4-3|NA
TGCGCCAGCAGCCGCACAAGCCGGGGGTCCAACTATGGCTACACCTTC
CASSRTSRGSNYGYTF
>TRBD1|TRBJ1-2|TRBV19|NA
TGTGCCAGTAGTTCTACATCGGACAGGTCCTATGGCTACACCTTC
CASSSTSDRSYGYTF
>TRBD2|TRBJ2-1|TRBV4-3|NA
TGCGCCAGCAGCCAAGATGGACGGGGGGGTTACAATGAGCAGTTCTTC
CASSQDGRGGYNEQFF
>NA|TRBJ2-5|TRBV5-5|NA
TGTGCCAGCAGAACCGGACAGTTTGTAAAAGAGACCCAGTACTTC
CASRTGQFVKETQYF
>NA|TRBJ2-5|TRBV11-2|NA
TGTGCCAGCAGCTTAGGTGGGGCTAACCAAGAGACCCAGTACTTC
CASSLGGANQETQYF
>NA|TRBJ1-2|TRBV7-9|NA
TGTGCCAGCAGCGGGCGGGGAGGGGGCTATGGCTACACCTTC
CASSGRGGGYGYTF
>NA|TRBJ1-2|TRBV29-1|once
TGCAGCGTTTCGGGACGGGGAAGGAACTATGGCTACACCTTC
CSVSGRGRNYGYTF
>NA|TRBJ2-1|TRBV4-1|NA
TGCGCCAGCAGCCAAGAGGGTCACGGGCAGTTCTTC
CASSQEGHGQFF
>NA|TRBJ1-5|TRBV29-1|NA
TGCAGCGTTGAAGGGGGGGACGGTCAGCCCCAGCATTTT
CSVEGGDGQPQHF
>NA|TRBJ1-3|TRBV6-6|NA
TGTGCCAGCAGCCTTGGTGGAAACACCATATATTTT
CASSLGGNTIYF
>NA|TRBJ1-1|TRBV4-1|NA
TGCGCCAGCAGCCCCCTGGTAGGTACTGAAGCTTTCTTT
CASSPLVGTEAFF
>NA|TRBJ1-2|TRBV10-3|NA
TGTGCCATCAGTGATTTTGCTGGGGTTAACTATGGCTACACCTTC
CAISDFAGVNYGYTF
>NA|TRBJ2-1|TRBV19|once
TGTGCCAGTAGTATAGATTCAGCTCGTGAGCAGTTCTTC
CASSIDSAREQFF
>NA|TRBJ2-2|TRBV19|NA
TGTGCCAGTAGTTTGTGGCAGGGACGGAACACCGGGGAGCTGTTTTTT
CASSLWQGRNTGELFF
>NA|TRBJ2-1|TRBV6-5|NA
TGTGCCAGCAGTTACGCCGTAGGCTCCTACAATGAGCAGTTCTTC
CASSYAVGSYNEQFF
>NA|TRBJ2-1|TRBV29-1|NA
TGCAGCGTTGAGGCCGAGGTGAATGAGCAGTTCTTC
CSVEAEVNEQFF
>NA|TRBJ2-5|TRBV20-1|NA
TGCGCCGGGGCAGACCAAGAGACCCAGTACTTC
CAGADQETQYF
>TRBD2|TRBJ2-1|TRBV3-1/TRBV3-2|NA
TGTGCCAGCACCCGGACTAGCGAAAACAATGAGCAGTTCTTC
CASTRTSENNEQFF
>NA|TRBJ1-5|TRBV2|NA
TGTGCCAGCTCCCGGACACCCCCGGAGCCCCAGCATTTT
CASSRTPPEPQHF
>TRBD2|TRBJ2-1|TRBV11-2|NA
TGTGCCAGCAGTTTCTCGACTAGCAGGTACAATGAGCAGTTCTTC
CASSFSTSRYNEQFF
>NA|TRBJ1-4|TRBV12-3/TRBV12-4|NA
TGTGCCAGCAGTTTAGGGGTGGGGAAACTGTTTTTT
CASSLGVGKLFF
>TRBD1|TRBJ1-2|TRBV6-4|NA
TGTGCCAGCAGTGAGGCGGGACAGGGCTATGGCTACACCTTC
CASSEAGQGYGYTF
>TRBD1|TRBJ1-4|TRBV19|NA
TGTGCCAGTAGTACGACAGGGGCCGGAGGTGAAAAACTGTTTTTT
CASSTTGAGGEKLFF
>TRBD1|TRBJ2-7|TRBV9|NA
TGTGCCAGCAGCCCCAAGACCGGGACAGGGTCCTACGAGCAGTACTTC
CASSPKTGTGSYEQYF
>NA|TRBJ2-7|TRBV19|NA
TGTGCCAGTAGAGGGGGGGGCGGCCTATACGAGCAGTACTTC
CASRGGGGLYEQYF
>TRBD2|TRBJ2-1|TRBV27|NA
TGTGCCAACCGAGGGCTAGCGGGGCGAAGCTCCTACAATGAGCAGTTCTTC
CANRGLAGRSSYNEQFF
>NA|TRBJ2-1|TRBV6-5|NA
TGTGCCAGCAGTTATCCTAAGGGGAATGAGCAGTTCTTC
CASSYPKGNEQFF
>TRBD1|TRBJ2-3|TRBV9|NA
TGTGCCAGCAGCCGACAGGGGGCGCGTTTCGGCACAGATACGCAGTATTTT
CASSRQGARFGTDTQYF
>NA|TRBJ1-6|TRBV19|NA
TGTGCCAGTAGTCCCACCCGAGGCTACAATTCACCCCTCCACTTT
CASSPTRGYNSPLHF
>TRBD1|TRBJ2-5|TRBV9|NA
TGTGCCAGCAGCGGGACAGGGATGCAAGAGACCCAGTACTTC
CASSGTGMQETQYF
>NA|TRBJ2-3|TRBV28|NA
TGTGCCAGCAGCCAAAGGGGGGGGACAGATACGCAGTATTTT
CASSQRGGTDTQYF
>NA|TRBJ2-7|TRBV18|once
TGTGCCAGCTCACCACCGGACATCTACGAGCAGTACTTC
CASSPPDIYEQYF
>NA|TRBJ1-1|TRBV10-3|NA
TGTGCCTCGGGCGCGGGGGACTTGAACACTGAAGCTTTCTTT
CASGAGDLNTEAFF
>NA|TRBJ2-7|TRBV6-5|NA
TGTGCCAGCAGCGCGGTGGGAGGCCCCTACGAGCAGTACTTC
CASSAVGGPYEQYF